One and the same sample provided the 22 T cell receptor beta chains below, sequenced in a study of shared T cell receptors in the human thymus. Assay used: immunoSEQ multiplex PCR; TCRdb lists only in-frame clones, some missing. The top ten hold approximately 0.035% of the sample, which has over 65,000 clones, about 95% seen once. The specimen sequenced was thymocytes. The receptors stem from a human donor.

The chain is built from TRBV5-8 and TRBJ1-1; 9 bases map to TRBD1. In germline, CDR1 is SGHTS, CDR2 YDEGEE. This CDR3 has 13 residues. V was clipped by 4 bases and J by 8 bases; unmatched bases: 6. CDR3 in amino acids: CASSMGQGEEAFF. The DNA of the CDR3 is TGTGCCAGCAGCATGGGACAGGGAGAGGAAGCTTTCTTT. Together with reference TRBV5-8 and TRBJ1-1, the CDR3 gives the full variable domain: EAGVTQSPTHLIKTRGQQATLRCSPISGHTSVYWYQQALGLGLQFLLWYDEGEERNRGNFPPRFSGRQFPNYSSELNVNALELEDSALYLCASSMGQGEEAFFGQGTRLTVV.

This clone was observed a single time. This chain uses TRBV7-6 with TRBJ1-2, with TRBD1 as a possible D gene (5 bases). V lost 0 bases and J lost 4, with 12 bases in between. Germline-derived CDR1 and CDR2 are SGHVS and FNYEAQ. The CDR3 loop spans 15 amino acids. In DNA form, the CDR3 reads TGTGCCAGCAGCTTAGCGGTGGGGCGGCTCTATGGCTACACCTTC. It is translated as CASSLAVGRLYGYTF. Using reference TRBV7-6 and TRBJ1-2 for the parts outside the CDR3, the full variable domain is GAGVSQSPRYKVTKRGQDVALRCDPISGHVSLYWYRQALGQGPEFLTYFNYEAQQDKSGLPNDRFSAERPEGSISTLTIQRTEQRDSAMYRCASSLAVGRLYGYTFGSGTRLTVV.

J is TRBJ1-2 and V is TRBV19; tentative D call: TRBD1 (5 bases). The CDR3 length is 13 residues. V dropped 3 bases and J dropped 7 bases, with 12 bases sitting between them. Germline-derived CDR1 and CDR2 are LNHDA and SQIVND (reference sequence). CDR3 region: CASSIPRASGYTF. CDR3 sequence (DNA): TGTGCCAGTAGTATTCCCAGGGCCAGTGGCTACACCTTC.

This rearrangement joins TRBV7-2 to TRBJ2-5, with 7 positions matching TRBD2. Looked up from germline, CDR1 is SGHTA and CDR2 is FQGNSA. V shed 5 bases, J shed 2 bases, and the junction held 14 bases outside the gene matches. CDR3 size: 17 residues. As DNA, the CDR3 is TGTGCCAGCAGCGAACCCCCCCGGACTAGAGTTCAAGAGACCCAGTACTTC. Translating gives CASSEPPRTRVQETQYF.

The genes are TRBV18 and TRBJ2-2; D gene ambiguous. This CDR3 contains 14 residues. The V gene lost 3 bases and the J gene lost 1 base, with 6 bases spanning the gap. The germline gives CDR1 KGHSH, CDR2 LQKENI. CDR3 residues: CASSPTQNTGELFF. In nucleotides, the CDR3 is TGTGCCAGCTCACCCACCCAGAACACCGGGGAGCTGTTTTTT. The variable domain in full, completed from reference TRBV18 and TRBJ2-2, reads NAGVMQNPRHLVRRRGQEARLRCSPMKGHSHVYWYRQLPEEGLKFMVYLQKENIIDESGMPKERFSAEFPKEGPSILRIQQVVRGDSAAYFCASSPTQNTGELFFGEGSRLTVL.

The chain links TRBV4-3 to TRBJ2-1; D call uncertain. Germline CDR1 and CDR2: LGHNA and YSLEER. With 1 base removed from V and 0 bases from J, the gap between germline ends came to 10 bases. The CDR3 sequence is 16 residues long. CDR3 sequence reads: CASSQVKRSSYNEQFF. The CDR3 nucleotides are TGCGCCAGCAGCCAAGTAAAGCGTAGCTCCTACAATGAGCAGTTCTTC.

This clone was recorded a few times. V and J are TRBV10-3 and TRBJ2-3; no firm D call. Trimming pared 0 bases from V and 0 bases from J, leaving 13 bases between. The germline CDR1 and CDR2 sequences are ENHRY and SYGVKD. This CDR3 is built from 17 residues. CDR3 loop: CAISESMGLGSTDTQYF. Here the CDR3 DNA reads TGTGCCATCAGTGAGTCTATGGGGTTGGGCAGCACAGATACGCAGTATTTT.

The gene calls are TRBV5-1 and TRBJ1-5, with TRBD1 as a possible D gene (5 bases). Germline V gene data show CDR1 as SGHRS and CDR2 as YFSETQ. With 0 bases removed from V and 4 bases from J, the gap between germline ends came to 11 bases. The CDR3 consists of 15 residues. The CDR3 here is CASSLGGGRNQPQHF. The CDR3, as DNA: TGCGCCAGCAGCTTGGGCGGGGGAAGGAATCAGCCCCAGCATTTT.

The J gene is TRBJ1-4, the V gene TRBV5-5; D is undetermined. V lost 6 bases and J 6 bases, leaving 12 bases between the germline ends. This CDR3 has 13 amino acids. In germline, CDR1 is SGHKS, CDR2 YYEKEE (reference sequence). CDR3 amino acids: CASTRMGDEKLFF. Written as DNA, the CDR3 is TGTGCCAGCACCAGAATGGGTGATGAAAAACTGTTTTTT.

V gene TRBV6-6 combines with J gene TRBJ2-5, with a possible D match to TRBD2 (6 bases). Germline V gene data show CDR1 as MNHNY and CDR2 as SVGAGI (reference sequence). This CDR3 region has 14 residues. V lost 2 bases and J 3 bases, leaving 10 bases between the germline ends. In DNA, the CDR3 is TGTGCCAGCAGTTACCCCCCGGGGGAAGAGACCCAGTACTTC. This gives the protein CASSYPPGEETQYF.

This chain links TRBV7-6 with TRBJ1-6, with unresolved D. The V gene's germline CDR1 is SGHVS and CDR2 FNYEAQ. V shed 0 bases and J shed 6 bases, with 18 bases lying between them. This CDR3 region has 18 residues. CDR3: CASSLALRTPRGNSPLHF. CDR3 coding DNA: TGTGCCAGCAGCTTAGCTCTGCGGACGCCCCGCGGTAATTCACCCCTCCACTTT. Based on the CDR3 plus reference TRBV7-6 and TRBJ1-6, the full variable domain is GAGVSQSPRYKVTKRGQDVALRCDPISGHVSLYWYRQALGQGPEFLTYFNYEAQQDKSGLPNDRFSAERPEGSISTLTIQRTEQRDSAMYRCASSLALRTPRGNSPLHFGNGTRLTVT.

The chain joins TRBV4-1 to TRBJ2-1; TRBD2 is a possible D gene (5 bases). The V and J ends lost 2 bases and 5 bases respectively, with 16 bases between them. Germline-derived CDR1 and CDR2 are MGHRA and YSYEKL. The CDR3 runs to 16 residues. DNA of the CDR3: TGCGCCAGCAGCCAATTCCATTGGCGGCGGGACAATGAGCAGTTCTTC. It yields the protein CASSQFHWRRDNEQFF.

The V call is TRBV5-1, the J call TRBJ1-4; a weak D match, TRBD1 (5 bases). Germline loops: CDR1 SGHRS, CDR2 YFSETQ. V was clipped by 2 bases and J by 4 bases, with 9 bases between them. This CDR3 comprises 14 residues. CDR3 residues: CASSFGGINEKLFF. CDR3 DNA sequence: TGCGCCAGCAGCTTCGGGGGGATTAATGAAAAACTGTTTTTT. The complete variable domain, with remaining parts taken from reference TRBV5-1 and TRBJ1-4, reads KAGVTQTPRYLIKTRGQQVTLSCSPISGHRSVSWYQQTPGQGLQFLFEYFSETQRNKGNFPGRFSGRQFSNSRSEMNVSTLELGDSALYLCASSFGGINEKLFFGSGTQLSVL.

Comment on this clone: The junction does not match germline at one end; this may be a read error. The genes are TRBV6-6 and TRBJ2-7; D ambiguous. Germline lookup yields CDR1 MNHNY and CDR2 SVGAGI (reference sequence). The length of the CDR3 is 9 residues. CDR3 coding DNA: TGTGCCAGCGGTTACGAGCAGTACTTC. Its protein product is CASGYEQYF.

The chain is built from TRBV4-1 and TRBJ1-2, with 8 bases identical to TRBD1. Germline trimming cut 1 base from V and 7 bases from J; bases unmatched to any gene: 8. The CDR3 contains 15 residues. Germline V gives CDR1 MGHRA, CDR2 YSYEKL. The DNA for the CDR3 is TGCGCCAGCAGCCAAGCCCCGGGACAGGCTCGTGGCTACACCTTC. It encodes CASSQAPGQARGYTF.

CDR3 in amino acids: CASCRSSYEQYF. The DNA for the CDR3 is TGTGCCAGCTGCAGGAGCTCCTACGAGCAGTACTTC. The chain carries TRBV2 and TRBJ2-7, with unresolved D. This CDR3 comprises 12 residues. CDR1 is SNHLY, CDR2 FYNNEI, per germline. Deletions cut 8 bases from V and 0 bases from J, with 8 bases between.

The sample holds one count of this clone. This chain joins TRBV14 and TRBJ2-3; TRBD1 might be the D (6 bases). This CDR3 contains 15 residues. The ends were cut back, 0 bases at V and 1 base at J, with 8 bases in the middle. Germline V gene sequence: CDR1 SGHDN, CDR2 FVKESK. DNA of the CDR3: TGTGCCAGCAGCCAAGAGAACAGGGGCACAGATACGCAGTATTTT. This translates into CASSQENRGTDTQYF.

J is TRBJ2-7 and V is TRBV5-1; TRBD2 agrees at 8 bases. Trimming at V came to 1 base and at J to 3 bases, leaving 12 bases not matched to a gene. Germline CDR1 is SGHRS and CDR2 is YFSETQ. The CDR3 is made up of 17 amino acids. The CDR3 coding sequence is TGCGCCAGCAGCTTGTCTCCCTCCCAGCGGGGGAACTACGAGCAGTACTTC. Encoded protein: CASSLSPSQRGNYEQYF.

The chain has TRBV25-1 and TRBJ1-2; D is unresolved. Trimming removed 1 base at V and 4 bases at J, with 10 bases between. The CDR3 consists of 14 residues. The germline CDR1 and CDR2 sequences are MGHDK and SYGVNS. The DNA for the CDR3 is TGTGCCAGCAGTGAATCCGAGTTTCTCTATGGCTACACCTTC. Protein sequence: CASSESEFLYGYTF.

This rearrangement joins TRBV6-5 to TRBJ2-5, with TRBD2 identical over 7 bases. V lost 5 bases, J lost 1 base, and 4 bases stayed unmatched. There are 14 residues in the CDR3. Germline loops: CDR1 MNHEY, CDR2 SVGAGI. The CDR3 region has the DNA TGTGCCAGCAGTCAACTAGCGTTCCAAGAGACCCAGTACTTC. This codes for CASSQLAFQETQYF.

This clone was found once. This chain links TRBV11-2 with TRBJ2-3; no clear D. Germline CDR1 is SGHAT and CDR2 is FQNNGV. The CDR3 loop spans 14 amino acids. V dropped 3 bases and J dropped 2 bases, with 9 bases sitting between them. CDR3: CASSLVEFTDTQYF. As DNA, the CDR3 is TGTGCCAGCAGCTTGGTTGAGTTCACAGATACGCAGTATTTT.

V is TRBV7-3 and J is TRBJ2-5, with D perhaps matching TRBD2 (6 bases). V was shortened by 5 bases and J by 2 bases, with 18 bases between the two germline ends. Germline CDR1 and CDR2: SGHTA and FQGTGA. The CDR3 contains 16 residues. DNA of the CDR3: TGTGCCAGCAGCCCCCAAGCGCAGACTAGACAAGAGACCCAGTACTTC. Its protein is CASSPQAQTRQETQYF.